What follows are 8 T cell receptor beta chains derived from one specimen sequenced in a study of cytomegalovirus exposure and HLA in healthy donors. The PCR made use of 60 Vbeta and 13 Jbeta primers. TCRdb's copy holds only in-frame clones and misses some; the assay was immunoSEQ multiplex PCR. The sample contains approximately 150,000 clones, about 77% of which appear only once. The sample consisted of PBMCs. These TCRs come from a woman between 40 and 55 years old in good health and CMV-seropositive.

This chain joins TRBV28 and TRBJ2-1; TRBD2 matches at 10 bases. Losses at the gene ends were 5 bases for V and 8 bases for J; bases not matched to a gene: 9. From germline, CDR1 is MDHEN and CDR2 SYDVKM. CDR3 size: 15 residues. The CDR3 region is CASSLPAGGPYEQFF. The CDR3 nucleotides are TGTGCCAGCAGTCTCCCAGCGGGAGGGCCTTATGAGCAGTTCTTC.

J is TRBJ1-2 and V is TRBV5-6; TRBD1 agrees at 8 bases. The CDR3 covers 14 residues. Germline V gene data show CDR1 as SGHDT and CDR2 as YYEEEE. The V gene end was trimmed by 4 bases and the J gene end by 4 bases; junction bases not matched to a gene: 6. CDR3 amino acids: CASSTRDRTYGYTF. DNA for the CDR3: TGTGCCAGCAGCACCCGGGACAGGACCTATGGCTACACCTTC.

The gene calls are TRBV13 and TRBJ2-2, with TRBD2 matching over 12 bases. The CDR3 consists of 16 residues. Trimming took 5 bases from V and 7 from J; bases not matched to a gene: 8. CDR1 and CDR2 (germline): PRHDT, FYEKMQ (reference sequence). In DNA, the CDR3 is TGTGCCAGCAGCCCAAAAGGACTAGCGGGGTTCGGGGAGCTGTTTTTT. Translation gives CASSPKGLAGFGELFF.

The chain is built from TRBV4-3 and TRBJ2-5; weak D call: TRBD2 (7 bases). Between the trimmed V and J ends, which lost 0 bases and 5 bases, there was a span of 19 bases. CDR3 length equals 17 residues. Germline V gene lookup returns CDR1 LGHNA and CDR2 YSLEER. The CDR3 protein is CASSQEIFGGGFETQYF. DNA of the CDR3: TGCGCCAGCAGCCAAGAGATATTTGGCGGGGGCTTCGAGACCCAGTACTTC.

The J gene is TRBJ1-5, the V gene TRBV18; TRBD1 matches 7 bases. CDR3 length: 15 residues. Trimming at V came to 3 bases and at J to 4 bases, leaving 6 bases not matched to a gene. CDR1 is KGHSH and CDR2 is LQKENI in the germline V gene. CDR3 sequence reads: CASSPLQGLNQPQHF. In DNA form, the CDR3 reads TGTGCCAGCTCACCTCTACAGGGGTTGAATCAGCCCCAGCATTTT.

The CDR3 protein is CASSPSSGRGTGELFF. CDR3 nucleotide sequence: TGCGCCAGCAGCCCGTCTAGCGGGAGGGGCACCGGGGAGCTGTTTTTT. The chain uses TRBV4-3 and TRBJ2-2, with 12 bases identical to TRBD2. Germline CDR1 and CDR2: LGHNA and YSLEER. Trimming cost V 4 bases and J 4 bases; bases outside gene matches: 4. This CDR3 contains 16 residues.

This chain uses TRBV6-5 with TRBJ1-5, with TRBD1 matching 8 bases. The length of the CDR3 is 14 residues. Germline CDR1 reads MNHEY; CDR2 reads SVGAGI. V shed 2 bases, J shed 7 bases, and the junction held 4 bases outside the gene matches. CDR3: CASSYSRGQQPQHF. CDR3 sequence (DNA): TGTGCCAGCAGTTACAGCAGGGGGCAACAGCCCCAGCATTTT.

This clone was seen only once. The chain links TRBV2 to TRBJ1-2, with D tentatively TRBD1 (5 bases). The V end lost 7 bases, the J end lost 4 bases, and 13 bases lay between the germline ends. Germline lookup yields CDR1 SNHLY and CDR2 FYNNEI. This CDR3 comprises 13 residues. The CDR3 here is CASKLLGGYGYTF. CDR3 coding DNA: TGTGCCAGCAAGCTCTTGGGGGGCTATGGCTACACCTTC. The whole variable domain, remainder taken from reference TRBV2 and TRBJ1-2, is EPEVTQTPSHQVTQMGQEVILRCVPISNHLYFYWYRQILGQKVEFLVSFYNNEISEKSEIFDDQFSVERPDGSNFTLKIRSTKLEDSAMYFCASKLLGGYGYTFGSGTRLTVV.